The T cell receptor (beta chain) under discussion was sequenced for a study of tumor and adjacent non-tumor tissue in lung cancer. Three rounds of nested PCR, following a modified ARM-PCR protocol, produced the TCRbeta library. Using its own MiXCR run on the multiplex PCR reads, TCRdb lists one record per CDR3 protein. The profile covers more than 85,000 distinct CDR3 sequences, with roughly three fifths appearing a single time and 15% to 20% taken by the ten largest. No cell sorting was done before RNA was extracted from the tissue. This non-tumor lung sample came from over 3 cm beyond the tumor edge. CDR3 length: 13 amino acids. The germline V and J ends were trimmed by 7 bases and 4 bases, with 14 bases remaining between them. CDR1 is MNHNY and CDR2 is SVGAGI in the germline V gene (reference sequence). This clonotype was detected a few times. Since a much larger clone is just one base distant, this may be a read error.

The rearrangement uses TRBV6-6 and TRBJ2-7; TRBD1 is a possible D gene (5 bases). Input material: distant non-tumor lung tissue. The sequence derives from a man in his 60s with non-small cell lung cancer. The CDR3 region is CASNLRVRYEQYF. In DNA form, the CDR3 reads TGTGCCAGCAATCTCAGGGTTCGGTACGAGCAGTACTTC.